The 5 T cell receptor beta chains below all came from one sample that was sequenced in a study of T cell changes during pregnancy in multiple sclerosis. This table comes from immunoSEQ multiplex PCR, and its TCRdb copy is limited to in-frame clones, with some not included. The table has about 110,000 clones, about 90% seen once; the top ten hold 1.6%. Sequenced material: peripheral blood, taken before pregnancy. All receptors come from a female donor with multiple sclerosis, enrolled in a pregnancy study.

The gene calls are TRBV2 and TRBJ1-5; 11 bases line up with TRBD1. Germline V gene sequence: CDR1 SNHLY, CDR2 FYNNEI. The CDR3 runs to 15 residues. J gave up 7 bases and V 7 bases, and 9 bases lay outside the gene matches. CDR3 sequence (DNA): TGTGCCAGCAAGGGGACAGGGGGTACGGAGCAGCCCCAGCATTTT. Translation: CASKGTGGTEQPQHF.

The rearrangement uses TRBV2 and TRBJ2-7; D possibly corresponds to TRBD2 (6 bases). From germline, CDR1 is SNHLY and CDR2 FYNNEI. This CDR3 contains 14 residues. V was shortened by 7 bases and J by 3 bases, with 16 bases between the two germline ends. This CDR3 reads CASTQGFGGYEQYF. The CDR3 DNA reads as TGTGCCAGCACCCAGGGTTTCGGGGGCTACGAGCAGTACTTC. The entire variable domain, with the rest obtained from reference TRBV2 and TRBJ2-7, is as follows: EPEVTQTPSHQVTQMGQEVILRCVPISNHLYFYWYRQILGQKVEFLVSFYNNEISEKSEIFDDQFSVERPDGSNFTLKIRSTKLEDSAMYFCASTQGFGGYEQYFGPGTRLTVT.

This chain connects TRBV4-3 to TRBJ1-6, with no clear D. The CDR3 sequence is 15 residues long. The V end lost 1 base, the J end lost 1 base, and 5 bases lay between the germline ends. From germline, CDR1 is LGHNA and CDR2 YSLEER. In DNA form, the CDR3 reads TGCGCCAGCAGCCAAGCGAGGTCCTATAATTCACCCCTCCACTTT. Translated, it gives CASSQARSYNSPLHF.

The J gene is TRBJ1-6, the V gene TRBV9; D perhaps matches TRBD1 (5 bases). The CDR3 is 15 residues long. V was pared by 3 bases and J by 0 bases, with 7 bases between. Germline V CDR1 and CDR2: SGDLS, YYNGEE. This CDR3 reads CASSADSSYNSPLHF. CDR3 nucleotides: TGTGCCAGCAGCGCAGACAGCTCCTATAATTCACCCCTCCACTTT.

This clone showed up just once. The CDR3 DNA follows: TGTGCCAGCAGCTTTGGGACAGACTCCTACGAGCAGTACTTC. It is translated as CASSFGTDSYEQYF. The chain couples TRBV5-6 to TRBJ2-7; TRBD1 agrees at 7 bases. The CDR3 length is 14 residues. The trim removed 2 bases at V and 0 bases at J, leaving 2 bases unmatched. In germline, CDR1 is SGHDT, CDR2 YYEEEE.